Ten or more counts support the clone carrying this TCR beta chain. As yet, its antigen is unknown. This entry comes from a study of metastatic and nonmetastatic thyroid tumors. Study-wide background: Both malignant and benign thyroid patients supplied peripheral blood and tumor or nodule tissue samples, across which the repertoires of these patients were then compared. Study conclusions and caveats: Patients with malignant thyroid tumors reportedly had significantly higher TCR beta diversity than those with benign nodules, in blood and tumor.

No treatment had been given to any patient before thyroid surgery. Authors' analysis steps: Across clinicopathological groups, CDR3 differences served as the basis for building a distant-metastasis classifier for papillary thyroid cancer. TCRdb recomputed clones from the PCR reads via MiXCR. These V and J calls derive from TCRdb rather than the authors' analysis. The table shows about 85,000 clones, with 8% to 9.5% occurring only once. Germline V lookup: CDR1 DFQATT, CDR2 SNEGSKA (reference sequence). The CDR3 contains 13 residues. V lost 0 bases to trimming and J lost 6 bases, with 9 bases between them.

The TCR sequence derives from a female donor with papillary thyroid cancer or a benign thyroid nodule (not recorded which). Some clones in this sample may be carry-over from other donors' samples. Sequenced sample: blood. The chain is built from TRBV20-1 and TRBJ1-5, with no clear D. The CDR3 DNA follows: TGCAGTGCTAGAGATCTTTCCGGTCAGCCCCAGCATTTT. Its protein product is CSARDLSGQPQHF.